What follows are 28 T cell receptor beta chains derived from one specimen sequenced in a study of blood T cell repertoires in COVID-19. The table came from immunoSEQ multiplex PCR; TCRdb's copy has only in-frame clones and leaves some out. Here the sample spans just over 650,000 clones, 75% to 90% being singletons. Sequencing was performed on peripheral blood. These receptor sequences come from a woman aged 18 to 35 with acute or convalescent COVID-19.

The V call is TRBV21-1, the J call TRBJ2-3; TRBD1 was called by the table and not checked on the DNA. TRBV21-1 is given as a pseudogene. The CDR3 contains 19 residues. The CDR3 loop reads CASSKNGGTGGSCTDTQYF. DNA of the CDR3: TGTGCCAGCAGCAAAAATGGAGGGACAGGGGGGTCCTGCACAGATACGCAGTATTTT.

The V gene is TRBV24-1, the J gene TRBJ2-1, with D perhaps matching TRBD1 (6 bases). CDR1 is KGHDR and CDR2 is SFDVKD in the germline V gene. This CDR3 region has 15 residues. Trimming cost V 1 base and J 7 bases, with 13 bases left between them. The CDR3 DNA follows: TGTGCCACCAGTGATTTAAACAGGGAAGAGAATGAGCAGTTCTTC. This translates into CATSDLNREENEQFF.

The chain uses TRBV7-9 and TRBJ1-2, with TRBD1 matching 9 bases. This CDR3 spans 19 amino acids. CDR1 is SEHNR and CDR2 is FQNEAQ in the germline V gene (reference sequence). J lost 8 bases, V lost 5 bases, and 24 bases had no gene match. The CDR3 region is CASSPRWGGGQGPQGGYTF. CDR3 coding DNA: TGTGCCAGCAGCCCCCGCTGGGGTGGGGGACAGGGACCGCAGGGCGGCTACACCTTC.

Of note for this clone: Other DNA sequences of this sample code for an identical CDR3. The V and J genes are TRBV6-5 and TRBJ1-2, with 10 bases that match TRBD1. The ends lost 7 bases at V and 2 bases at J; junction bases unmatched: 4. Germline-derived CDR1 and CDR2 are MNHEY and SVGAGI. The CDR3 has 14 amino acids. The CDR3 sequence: CASTPGQGNYGYTF. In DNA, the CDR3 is TGTGCCAGCACCCCGGGACAGGGGAACTATGGCTACACCTTC.

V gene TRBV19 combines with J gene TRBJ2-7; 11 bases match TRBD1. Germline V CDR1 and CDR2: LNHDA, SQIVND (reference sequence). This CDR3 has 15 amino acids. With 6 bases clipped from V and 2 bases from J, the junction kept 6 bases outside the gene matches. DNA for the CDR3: TGTGCCAGTAGGGACGGGGGACAGGGGGCCTACGAGCAGTACTTC. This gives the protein CASRDGGQGAYEQYF.

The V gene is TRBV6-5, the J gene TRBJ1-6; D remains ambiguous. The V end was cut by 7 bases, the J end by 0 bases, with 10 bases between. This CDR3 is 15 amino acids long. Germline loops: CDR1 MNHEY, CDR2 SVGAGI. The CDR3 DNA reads TGTGCCAGCACTAATAAAGTCTCCTATAATTCACCCCTCCACTTT. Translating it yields CASTNKVSYNSPLHF.

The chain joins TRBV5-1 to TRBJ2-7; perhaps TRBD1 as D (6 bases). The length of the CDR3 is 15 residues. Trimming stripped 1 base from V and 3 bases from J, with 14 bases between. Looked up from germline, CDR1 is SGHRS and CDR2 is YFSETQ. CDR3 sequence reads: CASSLSGDTSYEQYF. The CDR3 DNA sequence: TGCGCCAGCAGCTTGTCCGGGGACACGAGCTACGAGCAGTACTTC.

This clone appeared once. The DNA of the CDR3 is TGTGCCAGCAGTGTACCCTGTGTAGCCCTTCCCAGTCGGGCCCAGTACTTC. It encodes CASSVPCVALPSRAQYF. The chain recombines TRBV25-1 with TRBJ2-5, with D unclear. Looked up from germline, CDR1 is MGHDK and CDR2 is SYGVNS. The CDR3 extends over 17 amino acids. Trimming took 4 bases from V and 9 from J, leaving 27 bases between them.

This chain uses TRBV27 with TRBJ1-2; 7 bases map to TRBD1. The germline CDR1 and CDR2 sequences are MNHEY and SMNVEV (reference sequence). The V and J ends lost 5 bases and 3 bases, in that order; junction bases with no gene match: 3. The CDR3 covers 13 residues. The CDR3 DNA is TGTGCCAGCAGTCAAGACAGGGACTATGGCTACACCTTC. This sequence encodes CASSQDRDYGYTF.

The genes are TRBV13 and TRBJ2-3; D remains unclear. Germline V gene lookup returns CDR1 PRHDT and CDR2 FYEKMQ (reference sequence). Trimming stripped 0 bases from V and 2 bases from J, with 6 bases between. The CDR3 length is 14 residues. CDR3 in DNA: TGTGCCAGCAGCTTAGGCGGGTACACAGATACGCAGTATTTT. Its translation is CASSLGGYTDTQYF.

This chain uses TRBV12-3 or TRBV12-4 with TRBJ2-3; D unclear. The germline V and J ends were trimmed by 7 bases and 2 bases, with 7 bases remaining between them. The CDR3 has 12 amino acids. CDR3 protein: CASTSVTDTQYF. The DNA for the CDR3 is TGTGCCAGCACCTCAGTCACAGATACGCAGTATTTT.

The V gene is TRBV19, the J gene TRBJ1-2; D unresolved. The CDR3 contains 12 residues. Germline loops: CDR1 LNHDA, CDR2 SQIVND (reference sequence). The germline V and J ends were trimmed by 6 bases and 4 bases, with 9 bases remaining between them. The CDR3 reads CASRGGSYGYTF. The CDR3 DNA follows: TGTGCCAGTAGAGGAGGTTCCTATGGCTACACCTTC.

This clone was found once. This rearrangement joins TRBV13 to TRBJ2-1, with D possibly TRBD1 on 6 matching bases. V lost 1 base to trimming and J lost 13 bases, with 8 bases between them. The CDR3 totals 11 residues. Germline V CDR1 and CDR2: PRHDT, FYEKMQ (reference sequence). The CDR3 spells CASSLVGTQFF. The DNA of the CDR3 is TGTGCCAGCAGCTTAGTCGGGACACAGTTCTTC.

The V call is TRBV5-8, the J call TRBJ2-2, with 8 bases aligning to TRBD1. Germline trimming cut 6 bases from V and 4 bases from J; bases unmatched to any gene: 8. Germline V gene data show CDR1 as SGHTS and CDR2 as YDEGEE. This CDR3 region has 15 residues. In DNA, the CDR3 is TGTGCCAGCAACAGACAGGGGCTTGGCACCGGGGAGCTGTTTTTT. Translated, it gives CASNRQGLGTGELFF.

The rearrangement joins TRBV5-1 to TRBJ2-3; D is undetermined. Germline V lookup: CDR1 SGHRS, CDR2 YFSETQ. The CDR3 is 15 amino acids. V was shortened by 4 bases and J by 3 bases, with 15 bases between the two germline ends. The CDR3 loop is CASSPRGAMTDTQYF. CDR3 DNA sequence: TGCGCCAGCAGCCCGCGCGGCGCTATGACAGATACGCAGTATTTT.

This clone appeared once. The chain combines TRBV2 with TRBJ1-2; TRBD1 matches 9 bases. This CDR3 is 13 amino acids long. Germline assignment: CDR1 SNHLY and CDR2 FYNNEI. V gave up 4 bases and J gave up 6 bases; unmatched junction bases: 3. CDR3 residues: CASSVTGGNGYTF. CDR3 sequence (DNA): TGTGCCAGCAGTGTGACAGGGGGGAATGGCTACACCTTC. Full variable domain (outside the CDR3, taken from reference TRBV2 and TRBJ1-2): EPEVTQTPSHQVTQMGQEVILRCVPISNHLYFYWYRQILGQKVEFLVSFYNNEISEKSEIFDDQFSVERPDGSNFTLKIRSTKLEDSAMYFCASSVTGGNGYTFGSGTRLTVV.

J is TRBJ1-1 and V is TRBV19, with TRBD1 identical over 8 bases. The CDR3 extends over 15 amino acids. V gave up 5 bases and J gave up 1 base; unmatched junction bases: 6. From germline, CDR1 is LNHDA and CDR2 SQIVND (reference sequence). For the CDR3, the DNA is TGTGCCAGTAGTTGGAGGGGACAGGCGAACACTGAAGCTTTCTTT. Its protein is CASSWRGQANTEAFF.

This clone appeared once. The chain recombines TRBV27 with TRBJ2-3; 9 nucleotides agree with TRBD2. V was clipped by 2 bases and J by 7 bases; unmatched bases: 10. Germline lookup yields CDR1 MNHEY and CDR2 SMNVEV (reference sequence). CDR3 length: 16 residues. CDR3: CASSLRGAGGRHTQYF. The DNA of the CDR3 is TGTGCCAGCAGTTTAAGAGGGGCGGGGGGGCGGCATACGCAGTATTTT.

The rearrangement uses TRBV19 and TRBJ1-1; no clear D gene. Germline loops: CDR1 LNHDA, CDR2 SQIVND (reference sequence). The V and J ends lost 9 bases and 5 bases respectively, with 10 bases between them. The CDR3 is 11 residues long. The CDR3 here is CASGMRTEAFF. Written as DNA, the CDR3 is TGTGCCAGCGGCATGAGGACTGAAGCTTTCTTT.

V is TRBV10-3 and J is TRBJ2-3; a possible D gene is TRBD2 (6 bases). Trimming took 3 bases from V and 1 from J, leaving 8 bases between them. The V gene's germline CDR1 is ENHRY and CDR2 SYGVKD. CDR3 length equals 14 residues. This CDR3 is CAISDWGGTDTQYF. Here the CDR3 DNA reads TGTGCCATCAGTGATTGGGGGGGCACAGATACGCAGTATTTT.

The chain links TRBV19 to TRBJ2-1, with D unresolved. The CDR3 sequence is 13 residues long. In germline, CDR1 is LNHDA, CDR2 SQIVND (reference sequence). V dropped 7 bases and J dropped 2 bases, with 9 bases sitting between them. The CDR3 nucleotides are TGTGCCAGTATGGGCGTACCCTACAATGAGCAGTTCTTC. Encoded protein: CASMGVPYNEQFF. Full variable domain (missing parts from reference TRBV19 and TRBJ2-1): DGGITQSPKYLFRKEGQNVTLSCEQNLNHDAMYWYRQDPGQGLRLIYYSQIVNDFQKGDIAEGYSVSREKKESFPLTVTSAQKNPTAFYLCASMGVPYNEQFFGPGTRLTVL.

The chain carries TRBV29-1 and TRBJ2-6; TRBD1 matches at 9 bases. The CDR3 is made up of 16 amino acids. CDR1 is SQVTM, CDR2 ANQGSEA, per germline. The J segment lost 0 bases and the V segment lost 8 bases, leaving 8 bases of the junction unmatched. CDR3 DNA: TGCAGCACTAAGGACAGGGGAGTCTCTGGGGCCAACGTCCTGACTTTC. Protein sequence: CSTKDRGVSGANVLTF.

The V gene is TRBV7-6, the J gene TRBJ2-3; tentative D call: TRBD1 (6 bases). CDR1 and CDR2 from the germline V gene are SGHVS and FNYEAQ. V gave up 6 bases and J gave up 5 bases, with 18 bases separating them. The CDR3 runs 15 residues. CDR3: CASRSSPMTGDTQYF. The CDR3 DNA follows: TGTGCCAGCAGGTCCAGCCCCATGACAGGAGATACGCAGTATTTT.

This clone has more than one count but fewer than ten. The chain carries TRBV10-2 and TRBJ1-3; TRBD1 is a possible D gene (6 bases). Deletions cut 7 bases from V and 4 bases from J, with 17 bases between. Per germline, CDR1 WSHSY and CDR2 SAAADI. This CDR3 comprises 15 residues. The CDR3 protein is CASTDIQGRGNTIYF. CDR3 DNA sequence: TGCGCCAGCACCGACATACAGGGAAGAGGAAACACCATATATTTT.

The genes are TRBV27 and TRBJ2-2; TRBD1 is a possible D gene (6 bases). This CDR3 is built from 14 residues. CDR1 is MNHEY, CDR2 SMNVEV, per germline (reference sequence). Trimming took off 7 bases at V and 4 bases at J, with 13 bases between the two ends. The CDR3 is CASTSGTPTGELFF. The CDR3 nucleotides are TGTGCCAGCACCTCCGGGACACCCACCGGGGAGCTGTTTTTT.

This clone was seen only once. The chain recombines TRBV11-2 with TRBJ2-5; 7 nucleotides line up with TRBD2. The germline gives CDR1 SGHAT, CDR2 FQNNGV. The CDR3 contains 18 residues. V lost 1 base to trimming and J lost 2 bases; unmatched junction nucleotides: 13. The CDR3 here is CASSLVFGSGIRQETQYF. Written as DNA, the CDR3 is TGTGCCAGCAGCTTAGTGTTTGGGAGCGGGATCCGACAAGAGACCCAGTACTTC.

CDR3 DNA: TGTGCCAGCAGTTACGGGGGGACCTACGAGCAGTACTTC. Amino acids: CASSYGGTYEQYF. The chain links TRBV6-5 to TRBJ2-7; a possible D gene is TRBD2 (6 bases). CDR3 length: 13 amino acids. Per the germline V gene, CDR1 is MNHEY and CDR2 is SVGAGI. V lost 2 bases to trimming and J lost 2 bases, with 7 bases between them.

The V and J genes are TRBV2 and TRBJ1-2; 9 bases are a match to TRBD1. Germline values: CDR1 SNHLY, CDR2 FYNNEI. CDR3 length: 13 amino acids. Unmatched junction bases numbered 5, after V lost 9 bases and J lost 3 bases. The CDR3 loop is CARGDREDYGYTF. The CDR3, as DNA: TGTGCCAGAGGGGACAGGGAAGACTATGGCTACACCTTC.